Listed below are T cell receptor beta chains from one sample, sequenced in a study of blood T cell repertoires in COVID-19. Sequencing was performed with immunoSEQ multiplex PCR; in TCRdb, only in-frame clones are kept and a portion is missing. This sample has about 120,000 clones, with roughly 80% found just once. The sample consisted of peripheral blood. Every receptor here comes from an older man with acute or convalescent COVID-19. The CDR3 runs from the conserved cysteine through the conserved F or W. The order of the fields is V gene, clone size, D gene, J gene, CDR3 protein, CDR3 DNA. D genes are given only for firm matches. A row's size may be missing; if present it is once, few, many or a size class.

TRBV4-2	few	TRBD1	TRBJ2-7	CASSHPDRGQDEQYF	TGTGCCAGCAGCCACCCGGACAGGGGGCAAGACGAGCAGTACTTC
TRBV11-3	NA	TRBD2	TRBJ2-2	CASSLTTWGGNTGELFF	TGTGCCAGCAGCTTAACGACCTGGGGGGGTAACACCGGGGAGCTGTTTTTT
TRBV11-2	NA	NA	TRBJ2-3	CASSFPVISGGSSTDTQYF	TGTGCCAGCAGCTTCCCGGTGATTAGCGGAGGATCTAGCACAGATACGCAGTATTTT
TRBV6-5	NA	NA	TRBJ2-2	CASIQDRNTGELFF	TGTGCCAGCATTCAGGACAGGAACACCGGGGAGCTGTTTTTT
TRBV30	NA	TRBD1	TRBJ1-6	CAWRWKGQTNSPLHF	TGTGCCTGGAGATGGAAGGGACAGACAAATTCACCCCTCCACTTT
TRBV4-1	once	TRBD1	TRBJ1-6	CASSQGQGNRYSPLHF	TGCGCCAGCAGCCAAGGACAGGGGAATCGCTATTCACCCCTCCACTTT
TRBV7-3	NA	NA	TRBJ1-2	CASSPQGDNYGYTF	TGTGCCAGCAGCCCTCAAGGGGATAACTATGGCTACACCTTC
TRBV24-1	NA	NA	TRBJ2-5	CATSRGETQYF	TGTGCCACCAGCCGGGGGGAGACCCAGTACTTC
TRBV6-6	few	TRBD1	TRBJ1-1	CASRPDRAPAFF	TGTGCCAGCAGACCAGACAGGGCCCCCGCTTTCTTT
TRBV7-3	NA	NA	TRBJ2-5	CASSLQGKETQYF	TGTGCCAGCAGCTTACAGGGAAAAGAGACCCAGTACTTC
TRBV10-1	NA	TRBD1	TRBJ1-1	CASSDSGTGVTEAFF	TGCGCCAGCAGTGATTCCGGGACAGGGGTGACTGAAGCTTTCTTT
TRBV2	once	TRBD2	TRBJ2-4	CASSGPAGGPQNIQYF	TGTGCCAGCAGTGGGCCAGCGGGAGGGCCGCAAAACATTCAGTACTTC
TRBV6-4	NA	NA	TRBJ1-5	CASSTGQDQPQHF	TGTGCCAGCAGCACAGGGCAGGATCAGCCCCAGCATTTT
TRBV12-3/TRBV12-4	NA	TRBD1	TRBJ1-5	CASGTGGRQPQHF	TGTGCCAGCGGGACAGGGGGCAGACAGCCCCAGCATTTT
TRBV6-5	NA	TRBD2	TRBJ2-7	CASRGGRFSEQYF	TGTGCCAGCAGGGGGGGGAGGTTTAGCGAGCAGTACTTC
TRBV7-9	NA	NA	TRBJ1-5	CASSLGHSSNQPQHF	TGTGCCAGCAGCTTAGGCCATAGTAGCAATCAGCCCCAGCATTTT